This TCR beta chain was captured by sequencing in a study of shared clonotypes between healthy human individuals. General study results and limits: In a handful of donors, about 5% of naive CD4 clonotypes appeared in common.

CD4+ cell separation produced CD45RA+ naive and CD45RA-negative memory subsets. The CDR3 totals 11 residues. Germline CDR1 and CDR2: MNHNY and SVGAGI (reference sequence). Trimming pared 5 bases from V and 2 bases from J, leaving 3 bases between. As originally analysed: Sequence data from immunoSEQ were junction-only and lacked quality scores; consequently, filtering differed. TCRdb's table, derived via immunoSEQ multiplex PCR, lists solely in-frame clones and lacks some. The V and J calls and the clone size are those of that table, but D and trimming were determined from the DNA. This sample has a few million clones, with roughly 90% found just once. Worth noting for this clone: Its antigen is unidentified. Other DNA sequences in this sample translate to the same CDR3.

The TCR originated in a man aged 18 to 30 in good health. Some clones in this sample may be carry-over from other donors' samples. Sequenced material: naive CD4+ T cells from PBMCs. This sample's subset: CD45RA+ positively selected. This chain uses TRBV6-6 with TRBJ1-1; D unclear. The CDR3 region has the DNA TGTGCCAGCAGTCCAAACACTGAAGCTTTCTTT. Translating gives CASSPNTEAFF.